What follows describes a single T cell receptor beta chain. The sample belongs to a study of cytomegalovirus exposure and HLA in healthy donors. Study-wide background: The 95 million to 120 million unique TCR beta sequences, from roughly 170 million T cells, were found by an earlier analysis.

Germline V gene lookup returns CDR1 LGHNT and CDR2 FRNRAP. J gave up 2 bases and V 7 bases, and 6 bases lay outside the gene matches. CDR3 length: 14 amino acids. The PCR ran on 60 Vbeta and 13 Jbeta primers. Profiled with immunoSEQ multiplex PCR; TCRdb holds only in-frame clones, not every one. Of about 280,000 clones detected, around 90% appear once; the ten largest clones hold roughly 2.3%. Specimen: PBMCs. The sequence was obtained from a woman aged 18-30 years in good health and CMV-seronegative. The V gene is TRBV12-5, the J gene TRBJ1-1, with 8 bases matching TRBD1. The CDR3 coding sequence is TGTGCTAGTGCCCTGGGACAGGCCAACACTGAAGCTTTCTTT. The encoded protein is CASALGQANTEAFF.